This section outlines one T cell receptor beta chain sequence together with its context. Its antigen remains unknown. The data stem from a study of cytomegalovirus exposure and HLA in healthy donors. General study findings and limits: The classifier reportedly diagnosed cytomegalovirus status with high specificity and sensitivity. TCR beta sequences reportedly predicted most subjects' HLA-A and HLA-B alleles accurately.

The PCR used 60 Vbeta and 13 Jbeta primers. Some clones are missing from TCRdb's copy, which holds only in-frame ones; the method was immunoSEQ multiplex PCR. This sample carries 100,000 to 150,000 clones, more than 80% of them seen once, and the ten largest clones take 1%. Per the germline V gene, CDR1 is KGHSH and CDR2 is LQKENI. The CDR3 runs 13 residues. Trimming removed 4 bases at V and 4 bases at J, with 10 bases between. The sequence was obtained from a man in his forties in good health and CMV-seronegative. Material: PBMCs. The chain uses TRBV18 and TRBJ2-5; D remains ambiguous. DNA for the CDR3: TGTGCCAGCTCACAGCTCTCCCCAGAGACCCAGTACTTC. Translating it yields CASSQLSPETQYF. Drawing the rest from reference TRBV18 and TRBJ2-5, the complete variable domain is NAGVMQNPRHLVRRRGQEARLRCSPMKGHSHVYWYRQLPEEGLKFMVYLQKENIIDESGMPKERFSAEFPKEGPSILRIQQVVRGDSAAYFCASSQLSPETQYFGPGTRLLVL.